A selection of T cell receptor beta chains follows, all from one sample in a study of shared clonotypes between healthy human individuals. The method was immunoSEQ multiplex PCR; TCRdb's version includes in-frame clones alone and lacks a portion of them. Among 2,500,000 or so clones listed, approximately 94% were seen once. Sequenced: naive CD4+ T cells from PBMCs. The receptors stem from a man aged 18 to 29 in good health. Some clones in this sample may be carry-over from other donors' samples. Each CDR3 is given with its conserved first and last residue. D genes are given only for firm matches. The listing skips clone size in some rows; elsewhere it reads once, few, many or a size class.

v_gene	d_gene	abundance	j_gene	CDR3aa
TRBV10-3	-	-	TRBJ2-7	CAISEGPVAYEQYF
TRBV29-1	-	once	TRBJ2-7	CSVGTSYEQYF
TRBV6-6	-	-	TRBJ2-3	CASSYRRGTDTQYF
TRBV7-7	TRBD1	-	TRBJ1-1	CASSLEQGPQLNTEAFF
TRBV6-1	TRBD1	-	TRBJ1-2	CASSEALRTGALYGYTF
TRBV5-1	TRBD2	-	TRBJ2-3	CASSLGLAGGSDTQYF
TRBV19	TRBD1	-	TRBJ1-5	CASSVRQGVSNQPQHF
TRBV5-1	-	once	TRBJ2-7	CASSLGEMTIYEQYF
TRBV14	-	-	TRBJ2-7	CASSQGTTSYEQYF
TRBV7-6	-	-	TRBJ2-2	CASTGAGPGWRTGELFF
TRBV12-5	-	-	TRBJ2-1	CASGLVLGVQVELPLVF
TRBV5-5	-	-	TRBJ2-1	CASSSGRGRYNEQFF
TRBV6-1	-	-	TRBJ1-5	CASAQGWGNQPQHF
TRBV15	-	-	TRBJ2-1	CATSNGNEQFF
TRBV6-5	-	-	TRBJ2-3	CASSYSSGPGTDTQYF
TRBV29-1	-	-	TRBJ2-3	CSVVMGNTDTQYF
TRBV28	-	-	TRBJ1-1	CASSLFETNEAFF
TRBV5-8	TRBD2	-	TRBJ2-3	CASSLPTSGSSDTQYF
TRBV4-2	TRBD1	-	TRBJ2-3	CASSQGQGEGYTQYF
TRBV6-1	-	-	TRBJ1-2	CASSPVLAGGYGYTF
TRBV5-1	-	-	TRBJ2-5	CASRRAFQETQYF
TRBV5-1	-	-	TRBJ2-3	CASSLTPGITDTQYF
TRBV10-3	TRBD1	-	TRBJ1-2	CAITEDRGRVGYTF
TRBV18	TRBD2	-	TRBJ2-2	CASSRLAPRGTGELFF
TRBV30	-	once	TRBJ2-2	CAWSETGELFF
TRBV10-3	-	-	TRBJ1-3	CAISESAPSGNTIYF
TRBV9	TRBD1	once	TRBJ1-5	CASSVGTGANQPQHF
TRBV9	-	-	TRBJ2-3	CASSVGGSTGTDTQYF
TRBV5-6	TRBD2	-	TRBJ2-5	CASSLYSGSGGKTQYF
TRBV6-1	-	-	TRBJ1-2	CASSEPRINYGYTF
TRBV30	-	-	TRBJ2-1	CAWSRGRTPLDEQFF
TRBV18	TRBD2	-	TRBJ2-1	CASSPAGGLYNEQFF
TRBV18	-	-	TRBJ2-3	CASSPPAPGRLNTQYF
TRBV6-1	TRBD1	-	TRBJ1-1	CASSERGRGLAFF
TRBV6-1	-	-	TRBJ2-3	CASSGQGGSDTQYF
TRBV9	-	-	TRBJ2-1	CASSVGSGKGLYSYNEQFF
TRBV19	-	-	TRBJ2-7	CASSIGGGDSYEQYF
TRBV7-9	-	-	TRBJ2-1	CASSPPFSRGNEQFF
TRBV6-6	TRBD1	-	TRBJ1-2	CASSTRQGRSNYGYTF
TRBV11-3	-	-	TRBJ2-1	CASSPRGGEYNEQFF
TRBV10-3	TRBD2	-	TRBJ2-7	CAISASAGGPYEQYF
TRBV5-6	-	-	TRBJ2-3	CASSLPATDTQYF